The entry that follows covers one TCR beta chain sequence. Distinct nucleotide sequences in the sample also encode this CDR3. As processed by the authors: The assay estimated nucleated cells by amplifying reference gene primers. Clones were read by immunoSEQ multiplex PCR, and TCRdb kept only the in-frame ones, dropping some. V and J calls and clone size are as listed in that table; D and trimming were resolved from the DNA. The data show some 400,000 clones, with roughly 90% seen just once and less than 2% held by the top ten. The record originates from a study of blood T cell repertoires in COVID-19. Enrolled through a virtual design, the participants were between roughly 18 and 90 years of age and came from roughly 22 US areas. Self-reported history from a screening survey and questionnaire set each donor's cohort. This sequence was found in a woman aged 25 to 39 who had recovered from COVID-19. What was sequenced was PBMCs or T cells enriched from blood (not recorded which).

The DNA of the CDR3 is TGTGCCAGCAGCCCCCGCGGGGAGACCCAGTACTTC. It yields the protein CASSPRGETQYF. V and J are TRBV3-1 (or the pseudogene TRBV3-2) and TRBJ2-5; a possible D gene is TRBD2 (5 bases). In germline, CDR1 is LGHDT, CDR2 YNNKEL (reference sequence). V gave up 4 bases and J gave up 5 bases, with 8 bases separating them. CDR3 length equals 12 residues.